This TCR beta chain originates from a study of cytotoxic CD8 clonotypes in ibrutinib-treated CLL. As for this clone: The antigen is not known.

The CDR3 spans 15 residues. V lost 6 bases and J lost 5; bases outside the gene matches: 7. Germline-derived CDR1 and CDR2 are MDHEN and SYDVKM. The protocol was immunoSEQ multiplex PCR, while the TCRdb copy is restricted to in-frame clones and leaves out a portion. The data show 150,000 or so clones, roughly four fifths seen once. Study observations and caveats: At the start, clonality exceeded age-matched healthy donors and followed circulating CD8+ T-cell counts. Public clonotypes, rarely seen, contracted or held steady on treatment.

TCR beta libraries used around 2.2 micrograms of genomic DNA from cryopreserved PBMCs. This TCR was sampled from a human donor with chronic lymphocytic leukemia. The source was PBMCs, collected after 12 months of ibrutinib treatment. V and J are TRBV28 and TRBJ1-4; 9 bases are shared with TRBD1. The CDR3 sequence is CASSPGGTGNEKLFF. CDR3 DNA: TGTGCCAGCAGCCCTGGCGGGACAGGGAATGAAAAACTGTTTTTT.